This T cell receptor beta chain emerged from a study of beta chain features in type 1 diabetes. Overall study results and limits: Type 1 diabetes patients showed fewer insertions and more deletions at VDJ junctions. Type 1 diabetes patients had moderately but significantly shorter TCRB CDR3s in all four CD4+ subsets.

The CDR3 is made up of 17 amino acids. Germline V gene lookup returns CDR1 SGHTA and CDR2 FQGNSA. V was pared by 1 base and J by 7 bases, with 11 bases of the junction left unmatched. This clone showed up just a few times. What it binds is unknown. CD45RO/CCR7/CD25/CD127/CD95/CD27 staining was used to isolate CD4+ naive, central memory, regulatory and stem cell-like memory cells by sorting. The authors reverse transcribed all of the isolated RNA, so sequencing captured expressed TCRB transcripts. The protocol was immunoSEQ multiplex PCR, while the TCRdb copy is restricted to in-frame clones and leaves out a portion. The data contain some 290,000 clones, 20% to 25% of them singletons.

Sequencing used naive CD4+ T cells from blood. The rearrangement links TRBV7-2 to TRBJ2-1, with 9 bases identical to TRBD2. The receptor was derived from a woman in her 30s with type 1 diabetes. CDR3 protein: CASSLEWAGGPGNEQFF. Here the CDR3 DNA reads TGTGCCAGCAGCTTAGAGTGGGCGGGAGGGCCTGGTAATGAGCAGTTCTTC.